The clone carrying this T cell receptor (beta chain) was recorded at least ten times. No antigen is known for it. CDR3 size: 14 residues. Germline CDR1 reads SGHNT; CDR2 reads YENEEA. The V end lost 4 bases, the J end lost 3 bases, and 9 bases lay between the germline ends. The data originate from a study of T cells in Graves' hyperthyroidism and ophthalmopathy. Findings and limits, study-wide: Ophthalmopathy onset followed model prediction by a median approximately seven months.

This sample holds PBMCs from around 9.9 ml fresh peripheral blood. Amplification yielded TCR beta CDR3 regions, with RNA transcripts as the source. Using the HTBI primer set, a first-round RT-PCR was run on the TCR CDR3. TCRdb reprocessed the multiplex PCR reads with MiXCR, giving one entry per CDR3 protein. The sample comprises approximately 560,000 distinct CDR3 sequences, about a sixth of which are singletons, and approximately 7% rests with the top ten. The specimen was blood. This receptor was taken from a young woman with Graves' hyperthyroidism. The rearrangement joins TRBV11-3 to TRBJ2-2; D remains ambiguous. The CDR3 nucleotides are TGTGCCAGCAGCTACGCTGGGGACACCGGGGAGCTGTTTTTT. Its translation: CASSYAGDTGELFF.